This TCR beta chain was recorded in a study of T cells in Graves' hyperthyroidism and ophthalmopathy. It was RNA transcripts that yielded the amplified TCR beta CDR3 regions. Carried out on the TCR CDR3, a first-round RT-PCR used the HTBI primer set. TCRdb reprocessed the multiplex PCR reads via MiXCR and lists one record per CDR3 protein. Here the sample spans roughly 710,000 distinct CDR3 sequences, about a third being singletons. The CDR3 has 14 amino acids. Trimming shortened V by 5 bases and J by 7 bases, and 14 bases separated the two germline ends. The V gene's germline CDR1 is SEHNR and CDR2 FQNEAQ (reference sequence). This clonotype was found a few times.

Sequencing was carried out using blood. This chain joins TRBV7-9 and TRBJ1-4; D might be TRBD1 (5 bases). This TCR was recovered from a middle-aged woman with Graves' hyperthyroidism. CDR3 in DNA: TGTGCCAGCAGCCGCCGGGACGAATCTGAAAAACTGTTTTTT. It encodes CASSRRDESEKLFF.